This passage covers 24 T cell receptor beta chains from one sample sequenced in a study of blood T cell repertoires in COVID-19. Some clones are missing from TCRdb's copy, which holds only in-frame ones; the method was immunoSEQ multiplex PCR. The repertoire includes approximately 200,000 clones, approximately 87% of them detected once, and about 6% sits in the top ten. Sequenced: peripheral blood. The receptors originated from a man aged 55 to 69 who had recovered from COVID-19.

CDR3 nucleotides: TGTGCCACCAGCTCCACCCTTAGGGGGTTTCGCGCTGGGGCCAACGTCCTGACTTTC. Encoded protein: CATSSTLRGFRAGANVLTF. V is TRBV15 and J is TRBJ2-6, with D possibly being TRBD1 (6 bases). The V and J ends lost 5 bases and 2 bases respectively, with 22 bases between them. The germline V gene has CDR1 LNHNV and CDR2 YYDKDF (reference sequence). The CDR3 has 19 residues. The full variable domain, in which reference TRBV15 and TRBJ2-6 provide the parts outside the CDR3, is DAMVIQNPRYQVTQFGKPVTLSCSQTLNHNVMYWYQQKSSQAPKLLFHYYDKDFNNEADTPDNFQSRRPNTSFCFLDIRSPGLGDTAMYLCATSSTLRGFRAGANVLTFGAGSRLTVL.

The chain is built from TRBV30 and TRBJ2-1, with D tentatively TRBD2 (7 bases). Germline CDR1 and CDR2: GTSNPN and SVGIG (reference sequence). V was clipped by 2 bases and J by 9 bases, with 14 bases between them. The CDR3 totals 13 residues. CDR3 residues: CAWSLGGAREQFF. CDR3 coding DNA: TGTGCCTGGAGTCTGGGGGGGGCGCGTGAGCAGTTCTTC.

The chain is built from TRBV11-2 and TRBJ2-5; perhaps TRBD2 as D (6 bases). Per germline, CDR1 SGHAT and CDR2 FQNNGV. The CDR3 is made up of 19 amino acids. V was trimmed by 0 bases and J by 1 base, leaving 21 bases between them. CDR3 sequence: CASSLDSRGGKVLQETQYF. CDR3 coding DNA: TGTGCCAGCAGCTTAGATTCGAGGGGCGGGAAGGTACTCCAAGAGACCCAGTACTTC.

The chain links TRBV4-1 to TRBJ1-5, with 7 bases fitting TRBD1. With V trimmed by 3 bases and J by 5 bases, 4 bases remained unmatched. The germline V gene has CDR1 MGHRA and CDR2 YSYEKL. The length of the CDR3 is 14 residues. The DNA for the CDR3 is TGCGCCAGCAGCCAGGGACAGCGATATCAGCCCCAGCATTTT. This translates into CASSQGQRYQPQHF.

The gene calls are TRBV6-6 and TRBJ1-2; 7 positions agree with TRBD1. V dropped 10 bases and J dropped 8; count of bases not matched to a gene: 19. Germline-derived CDR1 and CDR2 are MNHNY and SVGAGI (reference sequence). CDR3 size: 15 residues. CDR3 loop: CATSKTGMGVWGYTF. The CDR3 coding sequence is TGTGCCACTTCCAAGACAGGGATGGGAGTATGGGGCTACACCTTC.

This chain links TRBV5-6 with TRBJ2-1, with 9 bases fitting TRBD2. The CDR3 consists of 17 residues. Unmatched junction bases numbered 13, after V lost 3 bases and J lost 6 bases. The V gene's germline CDR1 is SGHDT and CDR2 YYEEEE. This CDR3 is CASSSFTGRGGGNEQFF. The CDR3 region has the DNA TGTGCCAGCAGCTCCTTTACGGGGCGGGGGGGCGGCAATGAGCAGTTCTTC.

CDR3 sequence (DNA): TGTGCCAGCAACCAGGGGGCTGGTGAGCAGTACTTC. Protein product: CASNQGAGEQYF. The chain couples TRBV9 to TRBJ2-7; 8 nucleotides match TRBD1. Germline V gene data show CDR1 as SGDLS and CDR2 as YYNGEE. This CDR3 is 12 amino acids long. V lost 6 bases, J lost 7 bases, and 6 bases stayed unmatched.

This clone occurred once. This chain uses TRBV30 with TRBJ2-1, with D possibly TRBD2 on 5 matching bases. V lost 4 bases to trimming and J lost 9 bases, with 10 bases between them. Germline V gene data show CDR1 as GTSNPN and CDR2 as SVGIG (reference sequence). There are 11 residues in the CDR3. The DNA for the CDR3 is TGTGCCTGGACCCCTAGCATTGAGCAGTTCTTC. Residues: CAWTPSIEQFF.

The V gene is TRBV11-2, the J gene TRBJ1-1; D not resolved. This CDR3 has 15 amino acids. V was cut by 1 base and J by 1 base, with 10 bases left in between. Germline CDR1 is SGHAT and CDR2 is FQNNGV. CDR3 DNA: TGTGCCAGCAGCTTAGGCGGGCGGTCGAACACTGAAGCTTTCTTT. As protein: CASSLGGRSNTEAFF. Full variable domain (outside the CDR3, taken from reference TRBV11-2 and TRBJ1-1): EAGVAQSPRYKIIEKRQSVAFWCNPISGHATLYWYQQILGQGPKLLIQFQNNGVVDDSQLPKDRFSAERLKGVDSTLKIQPAKLEDSAVYLCASSLGGRSNTEAFFGQGTRLTVV.

J is TRBJ1-4 and V is TRBV6-4; TRBD1 matches 10 bases. The CDR3 length is 13 residues. The germline gives CDR1 MRHNA, CDR2 SNTAGT. Trimming removed 4 bases from V and 7 bases from J; junction bases left unmatched: 0. Here the CDR3 DNA reads TGTGCCAGCAGTGGGACAGGGGGTGAAAAACTGTTTTTT. Translated, it gives CASSGTGGEKLFF.

V gene TRBV12-3 or TRBV12-4 combines with J gene TRBJ2-5, with a possible D match to TRBD1 (7 bases). The CDR3 contains 13 residues. The V gene lost 6 bases and the J gene lost 1 base, with 9 bases spanning the gap. The CDR3 protein is CASREGAQETQYF. The CDR3 DNA follows: TGTGCCAGCAGGGAGGGGGCCCAAGAGACCCAGTACTTC.

This clone was found a few times. This rearrangement joins TRBV5-4 to TRBJ2-7; 11 bases line up with TRBD2. CDR1 and CDR2 (germline): SGHNT, YYREEE (reference sequence). The ends lost 1 base at V and 0 bases at J; junction bases unmatched: 0. This CDR3 contains 15 residues. The chain's CDR3 is CASSLTSGSSYEQYF. The CDR3 region has the DNA TGTGCCAGCAGCTTGACTAGCGGGAGCTCCTACGAGCAGTACTTC.

The chain employs TRBV19 and TRBJ1-3; D is perhaps TRBD1 (6 bases). The CDR3 is 15 residues long. V lost 7 bases and J lost 0, with 13 bases in between. Looked up from germline, CDR1 is LNHDA and CDR2 is SQIVND (reference sequence). In DNA, the CDR3 is TGTGCCAGTATCCAGTTACAGGGCTCTGGAAACACCATATATTTT. This gives the protein CASIQLQGSGNTIYF.

The genes are TRBV30 and TRBJ2-7, with TRBD2 as a possible D gene (5 bases). Trimming removed 0 bases at V and 5 bases at J, with 14 bases between. This CDR3 has 14 residues. Germline CDR1 reads GTSNPN; CDR2 reads SVGIG (reference sequence). CDR3 nucleotide sequence: TGTGCCTGGAGTGTTGGAGGCGGTGGCAACGAGCAGTACTTC. It yields the protein CAWSVGGGGNEQYF.

This clone was found once. V usage is TRBV4-2 and J usage is TRBJ1-3, with D tentatively TRBD1 (5 bases). The CDR3 spans 17 residues. The V gene's germline CDR1 is LGHNA and CDR2 YNFKEQ. V lost 3 bases, J lost 3 bases, and 18 bases lay in between. This chain's CDR3 is CASSHSGGGSLGNTIYF. CDR3 sequence (DNA): TGTGCCAGCAGCCACTCCGGGGGGGGTTCTCTTGGAAACACCATATATTTT.

The chain couples TRBV28 to TRBJ2-5, with TRBD1 identical over 9 bases. The V gene end was trimmed by 4 bases and the J gene end by 5 bases; junction bases not matched to a gene: 8. The CDR3 is 15 residues long. Germline assignment: CDR1 MDHEN and CDR2 SYDVKM. The CDR3 DNA follows: TGTGCCAGCAGTTCTATACAGGGGGCGGGGGAGACCCAGTACTTC. Translating it yields CASSSIQGAGETQYF.

The chain joins TRBV15 to TRBJ1-3, with D possibly TRBD1 on 5 matching bases. The V gene's germline CDR1 is LNHNV and CDR2 YYDKDF (reference sequence). V shed 1 base and J shed 2 bases, with 9 bases lying between them. This CDR3 is 15 amino acids long. CDR3 DNA: TGTGCCACCAGCAGAGTGGGAGGGGCTGGAAACACCATATATTTT. It encodes CATSRVGGAGNTIYF.

This clone was seen a single time. The rearrangement joins TRBV19 to TRBJ1-5; D perhaps matches TRBD1 (5 bases). Trimming pared 3 bases from V and 0 bases from J, leaving 15 bases between. Germline V CDR1 and CDR2: LNHDA, SQIVND (reference sequence). There are 17 residues in the CDR3. The CDR3 spells CASSILGGDFSNQPQHF. The CDR3 DNA reads as TGTGCCAGTAGTATTCTCGGGGGGGATTTTAGCAATCAGCCCCAGCATTTT.

The genes are TRBV7-7 and TRBJ2-1; TRBD1 matches 7 bases. CDR1 and CDR2 (germline): SSHAT, FNYEAQ (reference sequence). The CDR3 extends over 15 amino acids. Losses at the gene ends were 1 base for V and 6 bases for J; bases not matched to a gene: 6. CDR3 nucleotide sequence: TGTGCCAGCAGCTTAGAAGGGGGCAGGCGCAATGAGCAGTTCTTC. As protein: CASSLEGGRRNEQFF.

The CDR3 DNA is TGTGCCAGCACCCGGGGGGGGGCTTTTTTCTATGGCTACACCTTC. This translates into CASTRGGAFFYGYTF. V usage is TRBV11-2 and J usage is TRBJ1-2, with a possible D match to TRBD1 (6 bases). V lost 7 bases and J lost 4, with 19 bases in between. This CDR3 spans 15 amino acids. Germline values: CDR1 SGHAT, CDR2 FQNNGV.

The gene calls are TRBV10-3 and TRBJ2-2; tentative D call: TRBD1 (5 bases). Germline CDR1 is ENHRY and CDR2 is SYGVKD. This CDR3 region has 19 residues. With 7 bases removed from V and 1 base from J, the gap between germline ends came to 25 bases. This chain's CDR3 is CAINGHIKGGGMNTGELFF. The CDR3 bases are TGTGCCATCAACGGACACATTAAAGGCGGTGGAATGAACACCGGGGAGCTGTTTTTT.

The rearrangement uses TRBV7-2 and TRBJ2-5; TRBD2 aligns across 7 bases. Germline CDR1 SGHTA, CDR2 FQGNSA. Trimming cost V 8 bases and J 2 bases; bases outside gene matches: 8. The CDR3 totals 14 residues. This CDR3 is CASSSSGAQETQYF. As DNA, the CDR3 is TGTGCCAGCTCTTCTAGCGGAGCACAAGAGACCCAGTACTTC.

This clone was detected only once. CDR3 sequence (DNA): TGCGCCAGCAGCTTGGCCGGGACTCCCTCTCCAGATGGGCAGTTCTTC. The encoded protein is CASSLAGTPSPDGQFF. The V and J genes are TRBV5-1 and TRBJ2-1; TRBD2 might be the D (6 bases). The CDR3 has 16 residues. From germline, CDR1 is SGHRS and CDR2 YFSETQ. V lost 0 bases and J 12 bases, leaving 22 bases between the germline ends.

This chain connects TRBV5-1 to TRBJ2-1; 10 positions agree with TRBD2. The V segment lost 3 bases and the J segment 4 bases; nucleotides outside the gene matches: 4. Germline-derived CDR1 and CDR2 are SGHRS and YFSETQ. The CDR3 is 15 residues long. The CDR3 DNA is TGCGCCAGCAGCTCCGGACTAGCGGTATACAATGAGCAGTTCTTC. This codes for CASSSGLAVYNEQFF.